The 20 T cell receptor beta chains presented below share a single source sample, sequenced in a study of T cell responses to AZD1222 COVID-19 vaccine. Clones were read by immunoSEQ multiplex PCR, and TCRdb kept only the in-frame ones, dropping some. The table lists some 170,000 clones, approximately 94% of them singletons. The material was peripheral blood, obtained on day 0 of AZD1222 vaccination. Receptors originate from an adult in good health.

The chain couples TRBV29-1 to TRBJ2-1, with 7 bases matching TRBD2. V lost 4 bases, J lost 6 bases, and 12 bases stayed unmatched. CDR1 and CDR2 (germline): SQVTM, ANQGSEA. The CDR3 has 15 residues. The CDR3 DNA reads as TGCAGCGTTGCCCTGAGGCTAGCGGTGACCAATGAGCAGTTCTTC. Amino acid sequence: CSVALRLAVTNEQFF.

The chain has TRBV27 and TRBJ2-1; 10 bases align to TRBD2. V shed 5 bases, J shed 2 bases, and the junction held 12 bases outside the gene matches. CDR1 and CDR2 (germline): MNHEY, SMNVEV (reference sequence). The CDR3 covers 18 residues. As DNA, the CDR3 is TGTGCCAGCAGTCCGGAGGAAGCGGGAGGGGGGGCCTACAATGAGCAGTTCTTC. This encodes CASSPEEAGGGAYNEQFF.

V usage is TRBV10-3 and J usage is TRBJ2-7; TRBD1 matches 9 bases. Per germline, CDR1 ENHRY and CDR2 SYGVKD. This CDR3 has 16 amino acids. The V segment lost 5 bases and the J segment 2 bases; nucleotides outside the gene matches: 10. CDR3 nucleotides: TGTGCCATCAGTCATTCCACGGGACAGGGAACCTACGAGCAGTACTTC. Its translation: CAISHSTGQGTYEQYF.

V gene TRBV4-1 combines with J gene TRBJ2-1; 10 positions agree with TRBD2. Losses at the gene ends were 1 base for V and 5 bases for J; bases not matched to a gene: 5. Germline V gives CDR1 MGHRA, CDR2 YSYEKL. This CDR3 region has 16 residues. The CDR3 nucleotides read TGCGCCAGCAGCCAAGGGCTAGCGGGAGCCCACAATGAGCAGTTCTTC. It yields the protein CASSQGLAGAHNEQFF.

CDR3 nucleotide sequence: TGTGCCAGCAGCCCACTAGCGGGGGGGATGAGCGCGCAGTATTTT. Translation gives CASSPLAGGMSAQYF. The chain links TRBV2 to TRBJ2-3, with 13 nucleotides matching TRBD2. V was clipped by 6 bases and J by 10 bases; unmatched bases: 10. From germline, CDR1 is SNHLY and CDR2 FYNNEI. The CDR3 sequence is 15 residues long.

The chain joins TRBV9 to TRBJ2-1, with 8 bases matching TRBD2. Germline CDR1 reads SGDLS; CDR2 reads YYNGEE. This CDR3 is built from 14 residues. Trimming took 4 bases from V and 4 from J; bases not matched to a gene: 4. CDR3 loop: CASSRTSRYNEQFF. Here the CDR3 DNA reads TGTGCCAGCAGCCGGACTAGCAGGTACAATGAGCAGTTCTTC.

The V and J genes are TRBV5-6 and TRBJ2-5; D call uncertain. The CDR3 consists of 15 residues. Germline CDR1 SGHDT, CDR2 YYEEEE. V was pared by 2 bases and J by 5 bases, with 16 bases between. This chain's CDR3 is CASSFSSGSRETQYF. CDR3 bases: TGTGCCAGCAGCTTTTCCTCAGGCAGTCGCGAGACCCAGTACTTC.

The chain recombines TRBV9 with TRBJ2-3; D unresolved. Germline V gives CDR1 SGDLS, CDR2 YYNGEE. The CDR3 length is 15 residues. V lost 4 bases to trimming and J lost 4 bases, with 16 bases between them. The CDR3 region is CASSPRWVVPDTQYF. The CDR3, as DNA: TGTGCCAGCAGCCCCCGGTGGGTCGTGCCAGATACGCAGTATTTT.

The chain has TRBV19 and TRBJ2-2; 10 bases are shared with TRBD2. Germline CDR1 is LNHDA and CDR2 is SQIVND (reference sequence). The CDR3 sequence is 20 residues long. The trim removed 7 bases at V and 1 base at J, leaving 18 bases unmatched. As DNA, the CDR3 is TGTGCCAGTACCCCAAACCCGGGACTAGCGCCCGGAGTGAACACCGGGGAGCTGTTTTTT. It translates to CASTPNPGLAPGVNTGELFF.

The chain joins TRBV2 to TRBJ2-2; 7 nucleotides match TRBD2. Unmatched junction bases numbered 6, after V lost 4 bases and J lost 4 bases. The CDR3 has 15 residues. Germline V gene sequence: CDR1 SNHLY, CDR2 FYNNEI. CDR3 amino acids: CASSGSGIGTGELFF. The CDR3 nucleotides are TGTGCCAGCAGTGGGAGCGGGATCGGCACCGGGGAGCTGTTTTTT.

The V gene is TRBV11-3, the J gene TRBJ2-2, with TRBD2 matching over 11 bases. CDR1 and CDR2 from the germline V gene are SGHNT and YENEEA. CDR3 length equals 15 residues. V gave up 6 bases and J gave up 5 bases; unmatched junction bases: 5. For the CDR3, the DNA is TGTGCCAGCAGTCAGACTAGCGGGGCGACCGGGGAGCTGTTTTTT. Encoded protein: CASSQTSGATGELFF.

The chain carries TRBV6-5 and TRBJ1-5; D not certain. The germline V and J ends were trimmed by 0 bases and 11 bases, with 14 bases remaining between them. CDR1 is MNHEY, CDR2 SVGAGI, per germline. This CDR3 has 14 amino acids. The CDR3 loop is CASSYSVLAGTQHF. DNA of the CDR3: TGTGCCAGCAGTTACTCTGTCTTGGCGGGCACCCAGCATTTT.

The rearrangement uses TRBV5-1 and TRBJ2-7; no firm D call. V was trimmed by 2 bases and J by 6 bases, leaving 12 bases between them. Germline CDR1 SGHRS, CDR2 YFSETQ. The CDR3 is 13 residues long. The CDR3, as DNA: TGCGCCAGCAGCTTCACCACATCGGGCGAGCAGTACTTC. Protein sequence: CASSFTTSGEQYF.

The chain couples TRBV4-1 to TRBJ1-4; 7 nucleotides align to TRBD1. The germline CDR1 and CDR2 sequences are MGHRA and YSYEKL. Losses at the gene ends were 3 bases for V and 3 bases for J; bases not matched to a gene: 7. The CDR3 consists of 16 residues. DNA for the CDR3: TGCGCCAGCAGCCAGTCGGGGGGGACAGCTAATGAAAAACTGTTTTTT. The encoded protein is CASSQSGGTANEKLFF.

The chain carries TRBV21-1 and TRBJ2-7; the DNA was not compared with TRBD2, the D call given in the table. TRBV21-1 is tagged as a pseudogene. The CDR3 extends over 16 amino acids. CDR3 sequence (DNA): TGTGCCAGCAGTAAAATGTGTAGCGGTGGGATCTACGAGCAGTACTTC. It translates to CASSKMCSGGIYEQYF.

The V and J genes are TRBV27 and TRBJ2-1, with TRBD2 matching 10 bases. The CDR3 has 19 residues. Germline V gene lookup returns CDR1 MNHEY and CDR2 SMNVEV (reference sequence). V was pared by 3 bases and J by 7 bases, with 18 bases of the junction left unmatched. DNA for the CDR3: TGTGCCAGCAGTTTGGTGGTGCTAGCGGGAGAATTAGTAAGGAATGAGCAGTTCTTC. Amino acids: CASSLVVLAGELVRNEQFF.

V usage is TRBV10-2 and J usage is TRBJ2-5; 9 bases line up with TRBD2. The CDR3 length is 15 residues. Unmatched junction bases numbered 7, after V lost 6 bases and J lost 2 bases. Germline loops: CDR1 WSHSY, CDR2 SAAADI. The CDR3 loop is CASREAGGRQETQYF. The CDR3 region has the DNA TGCGCCAGCAGGGAAGCGGGAGGTCGGCAAGAGACCCAGTACTTC.

The rearrangement links TRBV7-8 to TRBJ2-1, with 8 bases identical to TRBD2. Germline V gene data show CDR1 as SGHVS and CDR2 as FQNEAQ. CDR3 size: 16 residues. Germline trimming cut 5 bases from V and 0 bases from J; bases unmatched to any gene: 6. CDR3 residues: CASSLLAGSSYNEQFF. The CDR3 DNA reads TGTGCCAGCAGCCTGTTAGCGGGGAGCTCCTACAATGAGCAGTTCTTC.

The chain recombines TRBV5-1 with TRBJ2-3; tentatively, D is TRBD2 (5 bases). V dropped 1 base and J dropped 0 bases, with 9 bases sitting between them. Germline values: CDR1 SGHRS, CDR2 YFSETQ. The CDR3 length is 15 residues. The CDR3 DNA is TGCGCCAGCAGCTTGTTCGGCGGGAGCACAGATACGCAGTATTTT. Amino acid sequence: CASSLFGGSTDTQYF.

The chain links TRBV18 to TRBJ1-4, with a weak D call TRBD1 (5 bases). CDR3 length: 17 amino acids. The germline V gene has CDR1 KGHSH and CDR2 LQKENI. V was cut by 3 bases and J by 5 bases, with 19 bases left in between. The CDR3 DNA sequence: TGTGCCAGCTCACCTTTGTTGGGGGAGACGGGAAATGAAAAACTGTTTTTT. As protein: CASSPLLGETGNEKLFF.